This T cell receptor (beta chain) was identified in a study of PD-1 blockade in classical Hodgkin lymphoma. Looking at the study overall: Intravenous delivery of nivolumab at 3 mg/kg to patients occurred every 2 weeks.

TCRdb's copy holds only in-frame clones and misses some; the assay was immunoSEQ multiplex PCR. The repertoire holds some 38,000 clones, with 76% as singletons. Per the germline V gene, CDR1 is KGHSH and CDR2 is LQKENI. Between the trimmed V and J ends, which lost 5 bases and 2 bases, there was a span of 12 bases. The CDR3 has 14 amino acids. All patients relapsed after autologous stem cell transplantation, and brentuximab vedotin exposure varied. The receptor was isolated from a human donor with classical Hodgkin lymphoma. The sample was peripheral blood mononuclear cells (PBMCs), taken before the second cycle of nivolumab. This chain joins TRBV18 and TRBJ2-5; no firm D call. CDR3 sequence (DNA): TGTGCCAGCTCAGCAGGCAGAGCACAAGAGACCCAGTACTTC. Residues: CASSAGRAQETQYF. Full variable domain (remainder filled in from reference TRBV18 and TRBJ2-5): NAGVMQNPRHLVRRRGQEARLRCSPMKGHSHVYWYRQLPEEGLKFMVYLQKENIIDESGMPKERFSAEFPKEGPSILRIQQVVRGDSAAYFCASSAGRAQETQYFGPGTRLLVL.